Sequencing of this T cell receptor (beta chain) was carried out in a study of T cell responses to AZD1222 COVID-19 vaccine. Overall study results and limits: Increases in Spike-specific TCR breadth and depth were seen after two AZD1222 doses. Samples come after the peak T cell response, not at day 14.

Points on this clone: The target antigen is unknown.

Libraries were prepared by immunoSEQ multiplex PCR; TCRdb keeps only in-frame clonotypes and omits some of them. The repertoire holds 190,000 or so clones, with approximately 90% as singletons. Germline CDR1 SNHLY, CDR2 FYNNEI. V was pared by 8 bases and J by 0 bases, with 13 bases between. The CDR3 contains 14 residues. The V and J genes are TRBV2 and TRBJ1-1; tentative D call: TRBD1 (5 bases). The receptor was derived from an adult who received the AZD1222 COVID-19 vaccine. The sample consisted of peripheral blood, taken 28 days after the second AZD1222 dose. CDR3 nucleotides: TGTGCCAGCCGGGGCCAGCCGATGAACACTGAAGCTTTCTTT. Translating gives CASRGQPMNTEAFF.